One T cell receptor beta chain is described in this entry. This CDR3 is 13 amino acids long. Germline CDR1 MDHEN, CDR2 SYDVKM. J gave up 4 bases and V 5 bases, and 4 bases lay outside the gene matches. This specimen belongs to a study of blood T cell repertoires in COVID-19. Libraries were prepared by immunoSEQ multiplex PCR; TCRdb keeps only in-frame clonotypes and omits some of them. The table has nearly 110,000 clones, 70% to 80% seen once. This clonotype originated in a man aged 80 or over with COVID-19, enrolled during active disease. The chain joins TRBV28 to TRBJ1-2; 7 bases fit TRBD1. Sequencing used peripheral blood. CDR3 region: CASSRGHGYGYTF. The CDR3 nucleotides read TGTGCCAGCAGTAGGGGGCATGGCTATGGCTACACCTTC.